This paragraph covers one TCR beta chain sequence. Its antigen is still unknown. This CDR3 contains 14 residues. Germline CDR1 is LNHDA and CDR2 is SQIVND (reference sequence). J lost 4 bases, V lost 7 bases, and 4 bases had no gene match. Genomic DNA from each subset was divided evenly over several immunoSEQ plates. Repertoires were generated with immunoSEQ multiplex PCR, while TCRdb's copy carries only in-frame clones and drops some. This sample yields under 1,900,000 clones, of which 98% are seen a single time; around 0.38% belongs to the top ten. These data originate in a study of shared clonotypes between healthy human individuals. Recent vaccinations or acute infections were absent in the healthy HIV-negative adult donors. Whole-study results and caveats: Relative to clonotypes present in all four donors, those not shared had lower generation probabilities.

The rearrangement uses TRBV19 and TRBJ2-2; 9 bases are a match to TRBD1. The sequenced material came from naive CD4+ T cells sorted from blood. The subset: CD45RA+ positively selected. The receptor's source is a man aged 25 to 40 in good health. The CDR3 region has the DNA TGTGCCAGTACCACGGGACAGGGCACCGGGGAGCTGTTTTTT. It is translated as CASTTGQGTGELFF.